Presented here are 9 T cell receptor beta chains from one specimen sequenced in a study of Ad26.COV2.S vaccination and SARS-CoV-2 variants. Treatment: 19 received Ad26.COV2.S at low or high dose, single or two shots; about 5 received placebo; per-sample allocation not given. On day 63 after the first injection, vaccine and placebo recipients gave samples. Profiling relied on immunoSEQ multiplex PCR, and the TCRdb table lists in-frame clones only, not all of them. The sample lists around 300,000 clones; approximately 87% were seen once. Sequenced material: peripheral blood, taken in a trial of Ad26.COV2.S vaccine versus placebo. The source is a person aged 18-60 years who received the Ad26.COV2.S COVID-19 vaccine or a placebo.

The V call is TRBV6-5, the J call TRBJ1-1; 7 bases align to TRBD1. The CDR3 is 15 amino acids. Germline V lookup: CDR1 MNHEY, CDR2 SVGAGI. V lost 6 bases to trimming and J lost 0 bases; unmatched junction nucleotides: 7. CDR3 in amino acids: CASSEGASMNTEAFF. The CDR3 nucleotides are TGTGCCAGCAGCGAGGGGGCCAGTATGAACACTGAAGCTTTCTTT.

J is TRBJ1-2 and V is TRBV6-5; no clear D. Looked up from germline, CDR1 is MNHEY and CDR2 is SVGAGI. This CDR3 is 13 amino acids long. The ends were cut back, 7 bases at V and 0 bases at J, with 9 bases in the middle. CDR3 bases: TGTGCCAGCACCTATGGTCCTAACTATGGCTACACCTTC. Its translation: CASTYGPNYGYTF.

The V call is TRBV4-3, the J call TRBJ2-7; 8 positions agree with TRBD1. Germline V gene data show CDR1 as LGHNA and CDR2 as YSLEER. With V trimmed by 4 bases and J by 2 bases, 10 bases remained unmatched. The CDR3 is 16 amino acids. The CDR3, as DNA: TGCGCCAGCAGCCCGGGACCGGGACAGGCTCCCTACGAGCAGTACTTC. Translation: CASSPGPGQAPYEQYF.

This sequence joins TRBV2 and TRBJ1-2; D is ambiguous. The germline gives CDR1 SNHLY, CDR2 FYNNEI. Trimming stripped 8 bases from V and 9 bases from J, with 13 bases between. CDR3 length: 11 amino acids. The DNA for the CDR3 is TGTGCCAGCCCTACACCGCCGAGCTACACCTTC. Its protein product is CASPTPPSYTF.

The V gene is TRBV19, the J gene TRBJ1-2, with D perhaps TRBD1 (5 bases). Germline V lookup: CDR1 LNHDA, CDR2 SQIVND (reference sequence). This CDR3 comprises 14 residues. V dropped 5 bases and J dropped 4 bases, with 14 bases sitting between them. The CDR3 region is CASSLGRGRYGYTF. The CDR3 coding sequence is TGTGCCAGTAGTTTGGGGAGGGGACGCTATGGCTACACCTTC.

The V gene is TRBV27, the J gene TRBJ2-1, with no clear D. The V end lost 5 bases, the J end lost 10 bases, and 15 bases lay between the germline ends. This CDR3 has 13 amino acids. Germline V gene sequence: CDR1 MNHEY, CDR2 SMNVEV (reference sequence). The CDR3 reads CASSLLLLGEQFF. CDR3 sequence (DNA): TGTGCCAGCAGTCTACTTTTATTAGGGGAGCAGTTCTTC.

The chain uses TRBV30 and TRBJ1-3, with D hard to call. The CDR3 runs to 15 residues. In germline, CDR1 is GTSNPN, CDR2 SVGIG (reference sequence). Trimming pared 0 bases from V and 2 bases from J, leaving 11 bases between. The DNA of the CDR3 is TGTGCCTGGAGTGTTCCGGGGAATCCTGGAAACACCATATATTTT. Translation gives CAWSVPGNPGNTIYF.

CDR3 sequence reads: CASSRQRGDRDPRTDTQYF. DNA for the CDR3: TGCGCCAGCAGTCGGCAGAGGGGGGACAGGGACCCCCGCACAGATACGCAGTATTTT. The chain recombines TRBV23-1 with TRBJ2-3, with 9 bases aligning to TRBD1. TRBV23-1 is placed among ORFs of uncertain function. The J segment lost 1 base and the V segment lost 4 bases, leaving 15 bases of the junction unmatched. CDR3 length: 19 amino acids.

The J gene is TRBJ1-2, the V gene TRBV7-2; the D gene is possibly TRBD1 (5 bases). In germline, CDR1 is SGHTA, CDR2 FQGNSA. The CDR3 has 15 amino acids. V was cut by 2 bases and J by 1 base, with 11 bases left in between. CDR3 protein: CASSLFGHINYGYTF. The CDR3 coding sequence is TGTGCCAGCAGCTTATTTGGACATATTAACTATGGCTACACCTTC.